This entry lists 25 T cell receptor beta chains sequenced from one sample in a study of T cell responses to AZD1222 COVID-19 vaccine. The repertoire was sequenced with immunoSEQ multiplex PCR; TCRdb's copy has only in-frame clones and lacks some. In the table there are 50,000 to 60,000 clones, 88% of which are singletons. The sample was peripheral blood, taken on day 0 of AZD1222 vaccination. These receptors were collected from an adult in good health.

This chain joins TRBV6-2 or TRBV6-3 and TRBJ1-5; a possible D gene is TRBD1 (5 bases). The CDR3 consists of 15 residues. Per germline, CDR1 MNHEY and CDR2 SVGEGT. Trimming pared 2 bases from V and 4 bases from J, leaving 12 bases between. CDR3 region: CASSYRAGTNQPQHF. The CDR3 DNA reads TGTGCCAGCAGTTACAGGGCAGGGACGAATCAGCCCCAGCATTTT.

This chain joins TRBV10-3 and TRBJ1-4, with TRBD1 identical over 9 bases. Germline CDR1 and CDR2: ENHRY and SYGVKD. This CDR3 spans 17 amino acids. V gave up 6 bases and J gave up 8 bases; unmatched junction bases: 16. CDR3 sequence (DNA): TGTGCCATCAGAGACCCGGGACAGGGCTCCAAGGGCGAAAAACTGTTTTTT. The encoded protein is CAIRDPGQGSKGEKLFF.

The V call is TRBV6-6, the J call TRBJ2-1; unclear D gene. The CDR3 is 14 residues long. The germline CDR1 and CDR2 sequences are MNHNY and SVGAGI (reference sequence). V gave up 7 bases and J gave up 7 bases, with 17 bases separating them. CDR3 in amino acids: CASTLDPGTNEQFF. CDR3 in DNA: TGTGCCAGCACCCTGGACCCGGGTACAAATGAGCAGTTCTTC.

This chain uses TRBV7-9 with TRBJ1-2; D remains unclear. The CDR3 loop spans 16 amino acids. CDR1 and CDR2 (germline): SEHNR, FQNEAQ (reference sequence). Trimming stripped 4 bases from V and 0 bases from J, with 15 bases between. CDR3 sequence (DNA): TGTGCCAGCAGCTCCGCGGAACAAGAACCTAACTATGGCTACACCTTC. Translating it yields CASSSAEQEPNYGYTF.

The rearrangement links TRBV19 to TRBJ1-1, with D perhaps TRBD1 (6 bases). V was shortened by 3 bases and J by 3 bases, with 29 bases between the two germline ends. Germline V gene lookup returns CDR1 LNHDA and CDR2 SQIVND (reference sequence). The length of the CDR3 is 20 residues. This CDR3 is CASSMYSSGGAGFGDTEAFF. The CDR3 bases are TGTGCCAGTAGTATGTATAGCAGCGGGGGCGCCGGTTTCGGAGACACTGAAGCTTTCTTT. Drawing the rest from reference TRBV19 and TRBJ1-1, the complete variable domain is DGGITQSPKYLFRKEGQNVTLSCEQNLNHDAMYWYRQDPGQGLRLIYYSQIVNDFQKGDIAEGYSVSREKKESFPLTVTSAQKNPTAFYLCASSMYSSGGAGFGDTEAFFGQGTRLTVV.

The chain has TRBV4-2 and TRBJ2-1; TRBD2 matches 11 bases. The CDR3 contains 17 residues. The V gene's germline CDR1 is LGHNA and CDR2 YNFKEQ. After removal of 4 bases from V and 6 bases from J, the junction contained 11 bases not matched to a gene. DNA for the CDR3: TGTGCCAGCAGCCGCCGAGCTAGACTAGCGGGACCCAATGAGCAGTTCTTC. Translated, it gives CASSRRARLAGPNEQFF.

The chain has TRBV5-1 and TRBJ2-7; TRBD2 agrees at 13 bases. Germline V lookup: CDR1 SGHRS, CDR2 YFSETQ. The junction had 8 bases not matched to a gene; V was cut back by 4 bases and J by 7 bases. This CDR3 is 15 amino acids long. This CDR3 is CASSPVGLAGREQYF. DNA of the CDR3: TGCGCCAGCAGCCCAGTGGGACTAGCGGGACGAGAGCAGTACTTC.

This clone appeared once. V is TRBV19 and J is TRBJ1-1; D unresolved. The V gene lost 2 bases and the J gene lost 11 bases, with 15 bases spanning the gap. The CDR3 spans 13 residues. Germline V gives CDR1 LNHDA, CDR2 SQIVND (reference sequence). In DNA, the CDR3 is TGTGCCAGTAGTATAAGGGCAGCCTCCTGGGCTTTCTTT. Its protein is CASSIRAASWAFF.

The V and J genes are TRBV7-2 and TRBJ1-1; unclear D gene. Germline CDR1 SGHTA, CDR2 FQGNSA. Trimming left V 5 bases short and J 1 base short, with 14 bases between. This CDR3 contains 15 residues. CDR3 in DNA: TGTGCCAGCAGCCCGCCCCCGGGCGGGAACACTGAAGCTTTCTTT. It codes for CASSPPPGGNTEAFF.

The chain combines TRBV6-5 with TRBJ1-1; a weak D match, TRBD1 (6 bases). There are 15 residues in the CDR3. The germline V gene encodes CDR1 MNHEY and CDR2 SVGAGI. V was shortened by 0 bases and J by 4 bases, with 12 bases between the two germline ends. CDR3 sequence: CASSYSKGGGTEAFF. For the CDR3, the DNA is TGTGCCAGCAGTTACTCGAAAGGAGGGGGCACTGAAGCTTTCTTT.

The chain has TRBV6-5 and TRBJ1-2; D is unclear. V was cut by 0 bases and J by 4 bases, with 6 bases left in between. Germline V gives CDR1 MNHEY, CDR2 SVGAGI. The CDR3 has 13 residues. The CDR3 spells CASSYSRSYGYTF. CDR3 DNA sequence: TGTGCCAGCAGTTACTCGAGAAGCTATGGCTACACCTTC.

This clone was detected once. The rearrangement joins TRBV29-1 to TRBJ2-2, with D possibly TRBD2 on 5 matching bases. V dropped 2 bases and J dropped 0 bases, with 16 bases sitting between them. The CDR3 is 17 amino acids. Germline V CDR1 and CDR2: SQVTM, ANQGSEA. CDR3 amino acids: CSVETRSLLANTGELFF. For the CDR3, the DNA is TGCAGCGTTGAAACTAGGTCCCTTCTCGCGAACACCGGGGAGCTGTTTTTT.

The chain's CDR3 is CASSPSRWGFSYNEQFF. The CDR3 DNA is TGTGCCAGCAGTCCCTCCCGGTGGGGCTTCTCCTACAATGAGCAGTTCTTC. The chain joins TRBV6-2 or TRBV6-3 to TRBJ2-1; the D gene is possibly TRBD1 (5 bases). The ends were cut back, 5 bases at V and 0 bases at J, with 17 bases in the middle. The CDR3 runs to 17 residues. CDR1 is MNHEY and CDR2 is SVGEGT in the germline V gene.

The chain has TRBV19 and TRBJ2-7; a weak D match, TRBD1 (6 bases). Trimming pared 6 bases from V and 6 bases from J, leaving 18 bases between. The CDR3 is 14 amino acids. Germline V lookup: CDR1 LNHDA, CDR2 SQIVND (reference sequence). The CDR3: CASSSTGSRSEQYF. Here the CDR3 DNA reads TGTGCCAGTAGCTCGACAGGCTCCAGGAGCGAGCAGTACTTC.

The chain links TRBV4-3 to TRBJ2-3; 7 bases align to TRBD1. This CDR3 spans 15 amino acids. Trimming took 2 bases from V and 3 from J; bases not matched to a gene: 5. The germline V gene encodes CDR1 LGHNA and CDR2 YSLEER. The CDR3 region is CASSQLGQTTDTQYF. In DNA form, the CDR3 reads TGCGCCAGCAGCCAATTGGGACAGACTACAGATACGCAGTATTTT.

The genes are TRBV5-5 and TRBJ2-1; TRBD2 aligns across 10 bases. The CDR3 covers 16 residues. Germline CDR1 and CDR2: SGHKS and YYEKEE (reference sequence). Trimming at V came to 4 bases and at J to 7 bases, leaving 11 bases not matched to a gene. CDR3 sequence reads: CASSPLASGSKNEQFF. The CDR3 bases are TGTGCCAGCAGCCCGTTGGCTAGCGGGAGTAAAAATGAGCAGTTCTTC. Supplemented by reference TRBV5-5 and TRBJ2-1, the full variable domain reads DAGVTQSPTHLIKTRGQQVTLRCSPISGHKSVSWYQQVLGQGPQFIFQYYEKEERGRGNFPDRFSARQFPNYSSELNVNALLLGDSALYLCASSPLASGSKNEQFFGPGTRLTVL.

This chain connects TRBV28 to TRBJ1-4; D unresolved. V lost 3 bases to trimming and J lost 4 bases, with 9 bases between them. This CDR3 has 14 residues. CDR1 and CDR2 (germline): MDHEN, SYDVKM. The CDR3 region has the DNA TGTGCCAGCAGTTTCGGACGGATTAATGAAAAACTGTTTTTT. Its protein is CASSFGRINEKLFF.

The CDR3 DNA follows: TGTGCCAGCAGCGCCTTCGGGGCCCAAGAGACCCAGTACTTC. Amino acids: CASSAFGAQETQYF. The chain is built from TRBV11-2 and TRBJ2-5; D is tentatively TRBD1 or TRBD2 (5 bases each). CDR3 length: 14 amino acids. V was pared by 5 bases and J by 1 base, with 11 bases between. From germline, CDR1 is SGHAT and CDR2 FQNNGV.

The J gene is TRBJ2-7, the V gene TRBV29-1, with D possibly matching TRBD1 (5 bases). The CDR3 runs 12 residues. Trimming took 5 bases from V and 3 from J, leaving 11 bases between them. CDR1 and CDR2 (germline): SQVTM, ANQGSEA. The CDR3 nucleotides read TGCAGCGTTACCAGGGCGGACTACGAGCAGTACTTC. As protein: CSVTRADYEQYF.

In its sample, this clone was seen a few times. The V gene is TRBV3-1 (or the pseudogene TRBV3-2), the J gene TRBJ1-5; D is possibly TRBD1 (5 bases). Germline V gene data show CDR1 as LGHDT and CDR2 as YNNKEL (reference sequence). CDR3 size: 16 residues. V lost 2 bases, J lost 1 base, and 12 bases lay in between. The CDR3 DNA reads TGTGCCAGCAGCCAAAACCCTTGGGGGAGCAATCAGCCCCAGCATTTT. It codes for CASSQNPWGSNQPQHF.

The rearrangement links TRBV6-5 to TRBJ1-1, with unresolved D. V was clipped by 6 bases and J by 3 bases, with 8 bases between them. Germline V gene lookup returns CDR1 MNHEY and CDR2 SVGAGI. The CDR3 runs to 12 residues. The CDR3: CASRDGDTEAFF. The DNA for the CDR3 is TGTGCCAGCAGAGATGGGGACACTGAAGCTTTCTTT.

The rearrangement links TRBV5-6 to TRBJ1-1; 8 bases map to TRBD1. The CDR3 totals 19 residues. Germline V lookup: CDR1 SGHDT, CDR2 YYEEEE. With V trimmed by 4 bases and J by 5 bases, 22 bases remained unmatched. Here the CDR3 reads CASSQPTGDLSLGGTEAFF. CDR3 DNA sequence: TGTGCCAGCAGCCAACCGACAGGGGACCTTTCCCTGGGGGGGACTGAAGCTTTCTTT.

This chain connects TRBV6-5 to TRBJ2-5; D unclear. Germline V gene lookup returns CDR1 MNHEY and CDR2 SVGAGI. The CDR3 length is 12 residues. The V and J ends lost 6 bases and 2 bases respectively, with 7 bases between them. The CDR3 sequence: CASSPQQETQYF. DNA for the CDR3: TGTGCCAGCAGCCCACAGCAAGAGACCCAGTACTTC.

The V call is TRBV12-3 or TRBV12-4, the J call TRBJ2-7; weak D call: TRBD1 (5 bases). The CDR3 is 13 residues long. V lost 5 bases, J lost 0 bases, and 8 bases lay in between. CDR3 nucleotide sequence: TGTGCCAGCAGTAGGACAAACTCCTACGAGCAGTACTTC. Translated, it gives CASSRTNSYEQYF.

This chain links TRBV7-9 with TRBJ1-2; TRBD1 aligns across 7 bases. J gave up 2 bases and V 5 bases, and 11 bases lay outside the gene matches. The CDR3 spans 16 residues. The V gene's germline CDR1 is SEHNR and CDR2 FQNEAQ (reference sequence). CDR3 protein: CASSLAGTAENYGYTF. CDR3 coding DNA: TGTGCCAGCAGCCTGGCCGGGACAGCCGAGAACTATGGCTACACCTTC.